This T cell receptor beta chain is from a study of blood T cell repertoires in COVID-19. Study as a whole: Samples taken during acute and convalescent COVID-19 were collected in the United States, Italy and Spain. T cells, B-cell-depleted T cells, or PBMCs provided the cDNA or gDNA that served as material.

The length of the CDR3 is 14 residues. V trimming: 8 bases; J trimming: 5 bases; junction bases outside the gene matches: 7. Looked up from germline, CDR1 is LNHDA and CDR2 is SQIVND (reference sequence). During active infection, Seattle patients enrolled and were then monitored through disease. Authors' analysis steps: Estimates of nucleated cell counts were drawn from the amplification of reference gene primers. TCRdb's copy holds only in-frame clones and misses some; the assay was immunoSEQ multiplex PCR. V and J calls and clone size are given by that table; D and trimming were obtained from the DNA. The sample carries about 170,000 clones, roughly nine tenths recorded once.

The J gene is TRBJ2-1, the V gene TRBV19; 9 nucleotides align to TRBD1. The clonotype was recovered from a woman aged 55-69 years with COVID-19, enrolled during active disease. Material for sequencing was peripheral blood. CDR3 protein: CASSRQGDHNEQFF. The CDR3 coding sequence is TGTGCCAGTTCAAGACAGGGGGACCACAATGAGCAGTTCTTC.